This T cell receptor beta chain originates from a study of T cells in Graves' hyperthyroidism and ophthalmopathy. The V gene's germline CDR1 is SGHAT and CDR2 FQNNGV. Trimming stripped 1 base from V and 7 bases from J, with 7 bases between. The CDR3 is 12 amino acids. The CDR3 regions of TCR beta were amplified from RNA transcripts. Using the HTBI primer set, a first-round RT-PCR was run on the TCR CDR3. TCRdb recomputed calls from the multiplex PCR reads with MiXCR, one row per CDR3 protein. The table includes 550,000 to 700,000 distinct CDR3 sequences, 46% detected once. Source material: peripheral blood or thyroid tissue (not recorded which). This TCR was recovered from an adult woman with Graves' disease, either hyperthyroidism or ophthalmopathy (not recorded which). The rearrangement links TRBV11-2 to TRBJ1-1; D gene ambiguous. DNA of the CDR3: TGTGCCAGCAGCTTAGCTCTAAGTGAAGCTTTCTTT. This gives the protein CASSLALSEAFF.